These 24 T cell receptor beta chains were all obtained from the same sample, sequenced in a study of identical twins. Each CDR3 protein gets one entry after TCRdb re-called the 5' RACE reads with MiXCR. The sample records 450,000 to 600,000 distinct CDR3 sequences, about 22% being singletons. The data also belong to a second study, concerning yellow fever vaccine responses in identical twins.

The sample comprised CD4+ T cells sorted from blood. The receptors stem from a woman under 30 in good health.

The chain uses TRBV20-1 and TRBJ2-1; TRBD2 agrees at 11 bases. V trimming: 6 bases; J trimming: 2 bases; junction bases outside the gene matches: 3. The CDR3 is 14 amino acids. The V gene's germline CDR1 is DFQATT and CDR2 SNEGSKA (reference sequence). The CDR3 here is CSALTSGAYNEQFF. CDR3 coding DNA: TGCAGTGCCTTGACTAGCGGGGCCTACAATGAGCAGTTCTTC.

This clonotype was counted between two and nine times. V is TRBV24-1 and J is TRBJ2-1; D not resolved. Germline V lookup: CDR1 KGHDR, CDR2 SFDVKD. V was pared by 3 bases and J by 2 bases, with 13 bases between. The CDR3 totals 16 residues. The CDR3 region has the DNA TGTGCCACCAGTGATACTTCCTCCGGCCCCTACAATGAGCAGTTCTTC. It is translated as CATSDTSSGPYNEQFF.

This chain links TRBV20-1 with TRBJ2-5, with 8 positions matching TRBD1. J gave up 9 bases and V 6 bases, and 12 bases lay outside the gene matches. The CDR3 spans 13 residues. Germline assignment: CDR1 DFQATT and CDR2 SNEGSKA (reference sequence). CDR3 residues: CSAEDRAKSAQYF. The CDR3, as DNA: TGCAGTGCCGAGGACAGGGCCAAGAGCGCCCAGTACTTC.

This clonotype was observed a few times. This chain connects TRBV29-1 to TRBJ2-3, with D possibly called TRBD1 or TRBD2 (6 bases each). V lost 4 bases to trimming and J lost 0 bases, with 11 bases between them. Germline V CDR1 and CDR2: SQVTM, ANQGSEA. This CDR3 is built from 14 residues. CDR3 amino acids: CSVVQGTSTDTQYF. DNA of the CDR3: TGCAGCGTTGTGCAGGGGACTAGCACAGATACGCAGTATTTT.

This clonotype has a handful of counts. This chain links TRBV28 with TRBJ1-3, with D tentatively TRBD1 (5 bases). CDR1 and CDR2 from the germline V gene are MDHEN and SYDVKM. The CDR3 is 15 residues long. The V end lost 3 bases, the J end lost 0 bases, and 9 bases lay between the germline ends. The CDR3 DNA is TGTGCCAGCAGTTTCAGCAGGGTCTCTGGAAACACCATATATTTT. This encodes CASSFSRVSGNTIYF.

The chain joins TRBV29-1 to TRBJ2-7, with 10 positions matching TRBD1. The germline V gene has CDR1 SQVTM and CDR2 ANQGSEA. The CDR3 sequence is 13 residues long. With V trimmed by 5 bases and J by 1 base, 2 bases remained unmatched. CDR3 amino acids: CSVPGQGSYEQYF. DNA for the CDR3: TGCAGCGTTCCGGGACAGGGGTCCTACGAGCAGTACTTC.

With regard to this clonotype: The junction shows a germline mismatch at one end, possibly a read error. CDR3 protein: CASRSYTGNYGYTF. The CDR3 DNA reads TGTGCCAGCCGCTCCTATACGGGAAACTATGGCTACACCTTC. The chain joins TRBV4-1 to TRBJ1-2; D not resolved. Per germline, CDR1 MGHRA and CDR2 YSYEKL. The CDR3 runs to 14 residues.

This chain connects TRBV12-3 or TRBV12-4 to TRBJ1-3; perhaps TRBD1 as D (5 bases). Trimming removed 3 bases from V and 5 bases from J, with 8 bases in between. The CDR3 contains 13 residues. CDR3 sequence (DNA): TGTGCCAGCAGTTTGGGGGAGAGAAACACCATATATTTT. Translating gives CASSLGERNTIYF.

Only a few counts were recorded for this clonotype. The V and J genes are TRBV6-5 and TRBJ1-3, with 7 bases matching TRBD1. The CDR3 runs to 16 residues. The trim removed 0 bases at V and 4 bases at J, leaving 6 bases unmatched. Germline V gene lookup returns CDR1 MNHEY and CDR2 SVGAGI. CDR3 DNA: TGTGCCAGCAGTTACTCCGACAGGGCCGGAGGAAACACCATATATTTT. The encoded protein is CASSYSDRAGGNTIYF.

The chain has TRBV20-1 and TRBJ2-3; D is unresolved. V was shortened by 0 bases and J by 5 bases, with 18 bases between the two germline ends. Germline V lookup: CDR1 DFQATT, CDR2 SNEGSKA (reference sequence). The length of the CDR3 is 16 residues. This CDR3 is CSARDAQLASGDTQYF. CDR3 DNA: TGCAGTGCTAGAGATGCTCAACTTGCGTCCGGAGATACGCAGTATTTT.

This clonotype was found a few times. The V and J genes are TRBV5-5 and TRBJ2-1; D possibly corresponds to TRBD1 (5 bases). Germline V gene sequence: CDR1 SGHKS, CDR2 YYEKEE (reference sequence). Trimming stripped 1 base from V and 5 bases from J, with 16 bases between. The CDR3 has 16 amino acids. The CDR3 loop is CASSLIAGWGNNEQFF. CDR3 sequence (DNA): TGTGCCAGCAGCTTGATTGCAGGGTGGGGTAACAATGAGCAGTTCTTC.

V gene TRBV3-1 combines with J gene TRBJ1-6; TRBD1 agrees at 9 bases. The CDR3 totals 15 residues. The V and J ends lost 4 bases and 9 bases, in that order; junction bases with no gene match: 7. Germline V gene lookup returns CDR1 LGHDT and CDR2 YNNKEL (reference sequence). CDR3 bases: TGTGCCAGCAGCCTCAAACAGGGGGCGAGTTCACCCCTCCACTTT. It encodes CASSLKQGASSPLHF.

The V gene is TRBV29-1, the J gene TRBJ1-5; TRBD1 might be the D (5 bases). The CDR3 loop spans 15 amino acids. Germline CDR1 reads SQVTM; CDR2 reads ANQGSEA. V was cut by 6 bases and J by 5 bases, with 20 bases left in between. CDR3 sequence: CSVAFGGGLHQPQHF. Written as DNA, the CDR3 is TGCAGCGTAGCCTTTGGCGGGGGTTTGCATCAGCCCCAGCATTTT.

This clonotype was observed a handful of times. This chain joins TRBV4-1 and TRBJ2-3; D ambiguous. Trimming shortened V by 2 bases and J by 5 bases, and 8 bases separated the two germline ends. This CDR3 comprises 13 residues. In germline, CDR1 is MGHRA, CDR2 YSYEKL. CDR3 in DNA: TGCGCCAGCAGCCAACAAGAGCAAGATACGCAGTATTTT. Its translation: CASSQQEQDTQYF.

This CDR3 reads CASSQVPSGTVGYEQYF. CDR3 sequence (DNA): TGTGCCAGCAGCCAAGTGCCTAGCGGGACCGTCGGTTACGAGCAGTACTTC. The chain combines TRBV4-2 with TRBJ2-7; 9 bases are a match to TRBD2. The ends lost 1 base at V and 4 bases at J; junction bases unmatched: 11. Germline assignment: CDR1 LGHNA and CDR2 YNFKEQ. The CDR3 has 17 amino acids.

The V call is TRBV7-3, the J call TRBJ2-1, with 11 positions matching TRBD2. This CDR3 has 14 amino acids. J gave up 5 bases and V 10 bases, and 7 bases lay outside the gene matches. The germline gives CDR1 SGHTA, CDR2 FQGTGA. CDR3 protein: CATATSGVNNEQFF. The CDR3 DNA sequence: TGTGCCACTGCGACTAGCGGGGTGAACAATGAGCAGTTCTTC.

This clonotype was recorded a few times. The rearrangement links TRBV20-1 to TRBJ2-1; TRBD2 matches 10 bases. Germline loops: CDR1 DFQATT, CDR2 SNEGSKA (reference sequence). The CDR3 is 15 residues long. Trimming took 4 bases from V and 7 from J; bases not matched to a gene: 10. CDR3 DNA sequence: TGCAGTGCTACGCCCCCAGCGGGAGGGGGGAATGAGCAGTTCTTC. Encoded protein: CSATPPAGGGNEQFF.

This clonotype was seen a handful of times. The rearrangement links TRBV3-1 to TRBJ1-5; no clear D gene. This CDR3 has 12 amino acids. The V and J ends lost 3 bases and 3 bases respectively, with 3 bases between them. From germline, CDR1 is LGHDT and CDR2 YNNKEL (reference sequence). The CDR3 nucleotides read TGTGCCAGCAGCCACTCCAATCAGCCCCAGCATTTT. Protein sequence: CASSHSNQPQHF. Variable domain in full (rest from reference TRBV3-1 and TRBJ1-5): DTAVSQTPKYLVTQMGNDKSIKCEQNLGHDTMYWYKQDSKKFLKIMFSYNNKELIINETVPNRFSPKSPDKAHLNLHINSLELGDSAVYFCASSHSNQPQHFGDGTRLSIL.

This clonotype was seen only a few times. The gene calls are TRBV7-6 and TRBJ1-1, with a possible D match to TRBD1 (6 bases). Germline CDR1 is SGHVS and CDR2 is FNYEAQ. Trimming shortened V by 5 bases and J by 4 bases, and 20 bases separated the two germline ends. The CDR3 totals 16 residues. CDR3 loop: CASSHNTGGLGTEAFF. The CDR3 nucleotides read TGTGCCAGCAGCCACAATACTGGGGGCCTGGGCACTGAAGCTTTCTTT.

This clonotype was detected a few times. The chain couples TRBV10-3 to TRBJ2-5; 12 positions agree with TRBD2. Trimming took 6 bases from V and 5 from J; bases not matched to a gene: 7. Germline V gives CDR1 ENHRY, CDR2 SYGVKD. CDR3 length: 15 amino acids. CDR3 sequence (DNA): TGTGCCATCAGACCTAGCGGGGGGGCCGGGGAGACCCAGTACTTC. Translation: CAIRPSGGAGETQYF.

The chain joins TRBV20-1 to TRBJ2-3, with 10 bases fitting TRBD2. Per the germline V gene, CDR1 is DFQATT and CDR2 is SNEGSKA (reference sequence). The J segment lost 0 bases and the V segment lost 6 bases, leaving 6 bases of the junction unmatched. The CDR3 totals 15 residues. DNA of the CDR3: TGCAGTGCGACAAAACTAGCGGGGAGCACAGATACGCAGTATTTT. This encodes CSATKLAGSTDTQYF.

This clonotype showed up just a few times. The chain employs TRBV11-3 and TRBJ2-2; D call uncertain. Per the germline V gene, CDR1 is SGHNT and CDR2 is YENEEA. The CDR3 runs 14 residues. V lost 10 bases and J lost 0, with 12 bases in between. The CDR3 protein is CATRPGTNTGELFF. In DNA form, the CDR3 reads TGTGCCACCCGTCCCGGCACGAACACCGGGGAGCTGTTTTTT. The full variable domain, completed using reference TRBV11-3 and TRBJ2-2, is EAGVVQSPRYKIIEKKQPVAFWCNPISGHNTLYWYLQNLGQGPELLIRYENEEAVDDSQLPKDRFSAERLKGVDSTLKIQPAELGDSAVYLCATRPGTNTGELFFGEGSRLTVL.

V and J are TRBV9 and TRBJ2-5; D uncertain. Between the trimmed V and J ends, which lost 0 bases and 4 bases, there was a span of 13 bases. This CDR3 contains 15 residues. Germline values: CDR1 SGDLS, CDR2 YYNGEE. In DNA form, the CDR3 reads TGTGCCAGCAGCGTAGCTACTGGGGTCGGAGAGACCCAGTACTTC. Its protein is CASSVATGVGETQYF.

This chain joins TRBV5-6 and TRBJ1-6; D is unclear. The V end was cut by 6 bases, the J end by 0 bases, with 7 bases between. The CDR3 contains 14 residues. Germline values: CDR1 SGHDT, CDR2 YYEEEE. CDR3 protein: CASKAGSYNSPLHF. DNA of the CDR3: TGTGCCAGCAAGGCGGGCTCCTATAATTCACCCCTCCACTTT.